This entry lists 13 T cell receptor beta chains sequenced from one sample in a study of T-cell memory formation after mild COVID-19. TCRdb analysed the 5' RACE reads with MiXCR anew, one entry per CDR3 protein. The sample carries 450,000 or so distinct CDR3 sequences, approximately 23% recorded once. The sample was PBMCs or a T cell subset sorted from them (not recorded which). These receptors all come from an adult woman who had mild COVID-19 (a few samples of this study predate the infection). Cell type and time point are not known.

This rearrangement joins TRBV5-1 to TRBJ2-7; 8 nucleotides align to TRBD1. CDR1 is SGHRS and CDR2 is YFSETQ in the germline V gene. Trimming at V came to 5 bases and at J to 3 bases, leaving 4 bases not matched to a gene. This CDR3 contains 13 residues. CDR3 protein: CASRAGTGYEQYF. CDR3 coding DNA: TGCGCCAGCAGAGCAGGGACAGGCTACGAGCAGTACTTC.

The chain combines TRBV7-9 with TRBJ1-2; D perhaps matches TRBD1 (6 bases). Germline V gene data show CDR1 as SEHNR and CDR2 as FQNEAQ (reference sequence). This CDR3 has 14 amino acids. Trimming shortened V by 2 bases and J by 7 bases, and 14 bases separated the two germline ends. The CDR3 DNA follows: TGTGCCAGCAGCTTACTTCCGGGGGGCAGTGGCTACACCTTC. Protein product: CASSLLPGGSGYTF.

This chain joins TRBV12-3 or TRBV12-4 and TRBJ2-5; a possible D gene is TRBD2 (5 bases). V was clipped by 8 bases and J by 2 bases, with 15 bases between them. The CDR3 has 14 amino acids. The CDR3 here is CASGFGRTQETQYF. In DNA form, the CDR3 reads TGTGCCAGCGGCTTCGGACGGACTCAAGAGACCCAGTACTTC.

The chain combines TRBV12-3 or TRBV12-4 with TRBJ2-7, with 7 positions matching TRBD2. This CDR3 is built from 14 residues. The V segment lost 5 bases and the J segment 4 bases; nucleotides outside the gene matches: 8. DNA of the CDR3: TGTGCCAGCAGTCTCTGGGAGGGAACGTACGAGCAGTACTTC. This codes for CASSLWEGTYEQYF.

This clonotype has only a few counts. CDR3 DNA: TGTGCCAGCACCAATCCTCGGGACAAGACCTATGGCTACACCTTC. Translated: CASTNPRDKTYGYTF. The chain joins TRBV7-2 to TRBJ1-2; the D gene is possibly TRBD1 (6 bases). This CDR3 contains 15 residues. The V gene lost 7 bases and the J gene lost 4 bases, with 19 bases spanning the gap. Germline V gene lookup returns CDR1 SGHTA and CDR2 FQGNSA.

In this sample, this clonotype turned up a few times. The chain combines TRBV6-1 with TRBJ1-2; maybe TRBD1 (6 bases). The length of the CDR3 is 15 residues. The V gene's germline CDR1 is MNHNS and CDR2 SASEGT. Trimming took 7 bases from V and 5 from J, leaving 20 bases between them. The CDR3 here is CASNHLPQGYYGYTF. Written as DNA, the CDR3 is TGTGCCAGCAATCACCTACCACAGGGCTATTATGGCTACACCTTC.

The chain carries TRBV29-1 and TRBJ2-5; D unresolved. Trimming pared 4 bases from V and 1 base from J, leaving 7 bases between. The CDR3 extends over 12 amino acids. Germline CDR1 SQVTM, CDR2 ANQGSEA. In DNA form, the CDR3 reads TGCAGCGTTGTTGGCTTCCAAGAGACCCAGTACTTC. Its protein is CSVVGFQETQYF.

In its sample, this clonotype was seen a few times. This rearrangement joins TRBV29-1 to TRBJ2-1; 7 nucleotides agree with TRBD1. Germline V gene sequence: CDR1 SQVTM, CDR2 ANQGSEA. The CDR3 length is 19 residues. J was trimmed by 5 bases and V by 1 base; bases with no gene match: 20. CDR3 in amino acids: CSVEVTIGWGRGYHNEQFF. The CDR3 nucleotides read TGCAGCGTTGAAGTGACTATAGGGTGGGGCAGGGGGTATCACAATGAGCAGTTCTTC.

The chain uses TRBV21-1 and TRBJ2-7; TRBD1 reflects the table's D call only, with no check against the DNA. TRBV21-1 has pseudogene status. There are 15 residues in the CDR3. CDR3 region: CASSIPGQGAYEQYF. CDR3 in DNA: TGTGCCAGCAGCATCCCGGGACAGGGCGCCTACGAGCAGTACTTC.

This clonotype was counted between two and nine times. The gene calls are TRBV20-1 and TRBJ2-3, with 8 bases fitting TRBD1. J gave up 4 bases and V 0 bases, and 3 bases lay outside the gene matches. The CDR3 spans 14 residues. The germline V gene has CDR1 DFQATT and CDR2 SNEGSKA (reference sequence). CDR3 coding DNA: TGCAGTGCTAGAGAGGACAGGGTTGCAGATACGCAGTATTTT. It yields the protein CSAREDRVADTQYF.

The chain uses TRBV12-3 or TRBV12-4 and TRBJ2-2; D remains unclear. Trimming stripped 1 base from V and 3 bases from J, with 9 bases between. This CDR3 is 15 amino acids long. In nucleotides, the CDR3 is TGTGCCAGCAGTTTAGTGCGGACGTACACCGGGGAGCTGTTTTTT. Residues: CASSLVRTYTGELFF.

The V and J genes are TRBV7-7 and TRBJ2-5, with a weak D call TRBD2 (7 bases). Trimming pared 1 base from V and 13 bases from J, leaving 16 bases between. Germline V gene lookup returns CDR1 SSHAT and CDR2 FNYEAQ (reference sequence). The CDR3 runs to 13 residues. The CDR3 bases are TGTGCCAGCAGCTTAGGTGCGGGGGCCCCTCTGTACTTC. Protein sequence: CASSLGAGAPLYF.

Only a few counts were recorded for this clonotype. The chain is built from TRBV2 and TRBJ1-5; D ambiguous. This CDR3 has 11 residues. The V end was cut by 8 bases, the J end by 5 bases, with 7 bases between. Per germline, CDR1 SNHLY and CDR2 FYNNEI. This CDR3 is CASPIHQPQHF. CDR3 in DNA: TGTGCCAGCCCTATCCATCAGCCCCAGCATTTT.